This T cell receptor (beta chain) was obtained from a study of graft-versus-host responses after intestinal transplantation. The V and J ends lost 2 bases and 3 bases respectively, with 16 bases between them. This CDR3 has 16 residues. The V gene's germline CDR1 is ENHRY and CDR2 SYGVKD. The repertoire was sequenced with immunoSEQ multiplex PCR; TCRdb's copy has only in-frame clones and lacks some. Among about 97,000 clones, 90% were seen once, and the ten largest hold around 16%. Sequenced material: PBMCs, taken 450 to 480 days after intestinal transplant. The chain combines TRBV10-3 with TRBJ2-5; D is perhaps TRBD2 (6 bases). The origin of this receptor is a human patient who received an intestinal transplant, so some T cells may come from the graft donor. In DNA form, the CDR3 reads TGTGCCATCAGTGAGGAGACGCTAGCGTCTGAAGAGACCCAGTACTTC. Protein product: CAISEETLASEETQYF.